The T cell receptor beta chain described here comes from a study of cytotoxic CD8 clonotypes in ibrutinib-treated CLL. CDR1 SGHNT and CDR2 YYREEE come from the germline V gene (reference sequence). There are 16 residues in the CDR3. V dropped 0 bases and J dropped 0 bases, with 12 bases sitting between them. This clone was seen just once. Antigen: not known. General study results and limits: Clonality rose at ibrutinib response, held steady in sustained remission, and fell toward baseline at progression. For progressing versus sustained-remission patients, sampling times were not the same. Public clonotypes were seen rarely and were contracted or stable on treatment.

TCRdb keeps only in-frame clones here, not all; method: immunoSEQ multiplex PCR. Of some 300,000 clones in the sample, roughly 85% were seen once. The sequence derives from a human donor with chronic lymphocytic leukemia. Here the sequenced sample was PBMCs, taken before ibrutinib treatment. The chain uses TRBV5-4 and TRBJ1-1; maybe TRBD1 (5 bases). The CDR3 bases are TGTGCCAGCAGCTTGGCTGGGGCAGGAGTGAACACTGAAGCTTTCTTT. Its translation: CASSLAGAGVNTEAFF. The variable domain in full, with the rest retrieved from reference TRBV5-4 and TRBJ1-1, is ETGVTQSPTHLIKTRGQQVTLRCSSQSGHNTVSWYQQALGQGPQFIFQYYREEENGRGNFPPRFSGLQFPNYSSELNVNALELDDSALYLCASSLAGAGVNTEAFFGQGTRLTVV.